Below, 17 T cell receptor beta chains from the same sample are listed, as sequenced in a study of blood T cell repertoires in COVID-19. Method: immunoSEQ multiplex PCR; TCRdb's copy keeps in-frame clones and lacks some. This table has fewer than 350,000 clones, about 93% appearing once. The sample comprised peripheral blood. The receptor source for this set is a woman in her 30s with COVID-19, enrolled during active disease.

This chain links TRBV6-5 with TRBJ1-1, with TRBD1 identical over 7 bases. Germline V gives CDR1 MNHEY, CDR2 SVGAGI. The CDR3 is made up of 14 amino acids. V lost 6 bases, J lost 0 bases, and 4 bases stayed unmatched. The CDR3 DNA is TGTGCCAGCAGGGGGACAGTAATGAACACTGAAGCTTTCTTT. Translating gives CASRGTVMNTEAFF.

V gene TRBV28 combines with J gene TRBJ2-7, with D unresolved. The ends were cut back, 2 bases at V and 0 bases at J, with 8 bases in the middle. The CDR3 totals 14 residues. Germline V gives CDR1 MDHEN, CDR2 SYDVKM. CDR3: CASSLGQSSYEQYF. For the CDR3, the DNA is TGTGCCAGCAGTTTAGGGCAGAGCTCCTACGAGCAGTACTTC.

V and J are TRBV7-2 and TRBJ2-1, with D possibly TRBD2 on 6 matching bases. Between the trimmed V and J ends, which lost 4 bases and 0 bases, there was a span of 13 bases. Germline V gene data show CDR1 as SGHTA and CDR2 as FQGNSA. The CDR3 is made up of 16 amino acids. In nucleotides, the CDR3 is TGTGCCAGCAGCTCTGATCGGGGGAGCTCCTACAATGAGCAGTTCTTC. Translated: CASSSDRGSSYNEQFF.

This rearrangement joins TRBV19 to TRBJ1-2, with a tentative D call TRBD1 (5 bases). Germline V gene sequence: CDR1 LNHDA, CDR2 SQIVND (reference sequence). The CDR3 is 14 residues long. Trimming shortened V by 7 bases and J by 6 bases, and 18 bases separated the two germline ends. For the CDR3, the DNA is TGTGCCAGTACCTCCTCGGGCAGGGTTAATGGCTACACCTTC. Its protein product is CASTSSGRVNGYTF.

This chain links TRBV10-3 with TRBJ2-4; 8 bases line up with TRBD2. The germline V gene has CDR1 ENHRY and CDR2 SYGVKD. The CDR3 contains 15 residues. With V trimmed by 0 bases and J by 6 bases, 4 bases remained unmatched. CDR3 loop: CAISESLGRGNIQYF. In DNA, the CDR3 is TGTGCCATCAGTGAGTCGCTCGGGAGGGGAAACATTCAGTACTTC.

The chain recombines TRBV24-1 with TRBJ1-2; weak D call: TRBD1 (5 bases). Trimming stripped 3 bases from V and 4 bases from J, with 11 bases between. This CDR3 comprises 14 residues. From germline, CDR1 is KGHDR and CDR2 SFDVKD. CDR3 sequence reads: CATSDPTGPYGYTF. In DNA form, the CDR3 reads TGTGCCACCAGTGATCCCACAGGCCCCTATGGCTACACCTTC.

This clone has just one count. The chain couples TRBV7-9 to TRBJ1-1; a possible D gene is TRBD1 (6 bases). The V gene's germline CDR1 is SEHNR and CDR2 FQNEAQ (reference sequence). This CDR3 spans 15 amino acids. The V gene lost 6 bases and the J gene lost 0 bases, with 14 bases spanning the gap. The CDR3, as DNA: TGTGCCAGCAGATATACAAAGGGGGTGAACACTGAAGCTTTCTTT. Translation gives CASRYTKGVNTEAFF.

The rearrangement uses TRBV5-6 and TRBJ2-7; the D is unclear. Trimming removed 0 bases from V and 4 bases from J, with 5 bases in between. Germline-derived CDR1 and CDR2 are SGHDT and YYEEEE. The CDR3 runs 12 residues. The CDR3 loop reads CASSLGGYEQYF. The CDR3 DNA reads as TGTGCCAGCAGCTTGGGAGGTTACGAGCAGTACTTC.

The chain uses TRBV7-8 and TRBJ1-1; maybe TRBD1 (5 bases). In germline, CDR1 is SGHVS, CDR2 FQNEAQ. CDR3 length: 15 residues. V was trimmed by 1 base and J by 0 bases, leaving 9 bases between them. The CDR3, as DNA: TGTGCCAGCAGCTTAGAGGGACTGATGAACACTGAAGCTTTCTTT. Protein product: CASSLEGLMNTEAFF.

Written as DNA, the CDR3 is TGCGCCAGCAGCTTGACGTGGGGGCAGGGGGGAAAACTGTTTTTT. Amino acid sequence: CASSLTWGQGGKLFF. The chain uses TRBV5-1 and TRBJ1-4; 7 positions match TRBD1. Germline CDR1 is SGHRS and CDR2 is YFSETQ. This CDR3 is built from 15 residues. V lost 1 base and J lost 10; bases outside the gene matches: 10. Looking up the rest from reference TRBV5-1 and TRBJ1-4 gives the full variable domain: KAGVTQTPRYLIKTRGQQVTLSCSPISGHRSVSWYQQTPGQGLQFLFEYFSETQRNKGNFPGRFSGRQFSNSRSEMNVSTLELGDSALYLCASSLTWGQGGKLFFGSGTQLSVL.

The genes are TRBV4-2 and TRBJ1-4; no clear D. With 1 base removed from V and 5 bases from J, the gap between germline ends came to 14 bases. CDR3 size: 16 residues. Germline CDR1 reads LGHNA; CDR2 reads YNFKEQ. The CDR3: CASSQGQEVINEKLFF. The CDR3 DNA is TGTGCCAGCAGCCAAGGCCAAGAGGTGATAAATGAAAAACTGTTTTTT.

CDR3: CASTWTSGSYEQYF. CDR3 DNA: TGTGCCAGCACCTGGACTAGCGGGAGTTACGAGCAGTACTTC. This chain joins TRBV28 and TRBJ2-7; TRBD2 aligns across 13 bases. V lost 7 bases to trimming and J lost 4 bases; unmatched junction nucleotides: 4. The germline V gene has CDR1 MDHEN and CDR2 SYDVKM. The CDR3 has 14 amino acids.

The chain joins TRBV19 to TRBJ2-1; D not certain. Germline loops: CDR1 LNHDA, CDR2 SQIVND (reference sequence). The V end was cut by 3 bases, the J end by 0 bases, with 9 bases between. The CDR3 totals 15 residues. CDR3 in DNA: TGTGCCAGTAGTATCGATACTGGCTCCTACAATGAGCAGTTCTTC. It encodes CASSIDTGSYNEQFF.

The chain carries TRBV28 and TRBJ2-2; 12 bases map to TRBD2. CDR3 size: 16 residues. V was clipped by 6 bases and J by 5 bases; unmatched bases: 7. Looked up from germline, CDR1 is MDHEN and CDR2 is SYDVKM. In DNA, the CDR3 is TGTGCCAGCAGCGATTCCGGGACTAGCGGGACCGGGGAGCTGTTTTTT. It translates to CASSDSGTSGTGELFF.

J is TRBJ2-5 and V is TRBV19; D may be TRBD2 (5 bases). The germline gives CDR1 LNHDA, CDR2 SQIVND (reference sequence). CDR3 size: 15 residues. Trimming removed 3 bases from V and 5 bases from J, with 16 bases in between. CDR3 amino acids: CASSMSSRVGETQYF. The CDR3 DNA is TGTGCCAGTAGTATGTCTAGCCGAGTTGGGGAGACCCAGTACTTC.

The J gene is TRBJ1-3, the V gene TRBV15, with D possibly TRBD1 on 5 matching bases. This CDR3 contains 16 residues. V lost 3 bases and J 1 base, leaving 13 bases between the germline ends. In germline, CDR1 is LNHNV, CDR2 YYDKDF (reference sequence). CDR3 bases: TGTGCCACCAGCAGTCCAGGCAGGGATTCTGGAAACACCATATATTTT. The encoded protein is CATSSPGRDSGNTIYF.

The CDR3 DNA follows: TGTGCCAGCAGTTCAAAGACAGGGCTACGGCAGCCCCAGCATTTT. It translates to CASSSKTGLRQPQHF. J is TRBJ1-5 and V is TRBV6-5, with 7 bases fitting TRBD1. This CDR3 region has 15 residues. Unmatched junction bases numbered 10, after V lost 4 bases and J lost 7 bases. Germline lookup yields CDR1 MNHEY and CDR2 SVGAGI.